This T cell receptor (beta chain) was documented in a study of T cells in Graves' hyperthyroidism and ophthalmopathy. Germline assignment: CDR1 DFQATT and CDR2 SNEGSKA (reference sequence). V was shortened by 4 bases and J by 2 bases, with 9 bases between the two germline ends. This CDR3 is 13 amino acids long. The investigators amplified TCR beta CDR3 regions from RNA transcripts. The HTBI primer set was used in a first-round RT-PCR of the TCR CDR3. TCRdb reanalysed the multiplex PCR reads using MiXCR and keeps one entry per CDR3 protein. The repertoire has roughly 570,000 distinct CDR3 sequences, 40% to 55% of them found once; the top ten carry around 17%. Study outcomes and limitations: The authors' 13 V-J model separated ophthalmopathy from stable hyperthyroidism. Most expanded thyroid clonotypes above 0.001 recurred in blood.

The sample holds many counts of this clonotype. No antigen is known for it. The sequenced sample was peripheral blood or thyroid tissue (not recorded which). The clonotype comes from an adult woman with Graves' disease, either hyperthyroidism or ophthalmopathy (not recorded which). This chain uses TRBV20-1 with TRBJ1-5; possible D gene TRBD1, 5 bases. DNA of the CDR3: TGCAGTGCTAACCCGGGACGCAATCAGCCCCAGCATTTT. Encoded protein: CSANPGRNQPQHF.